This TCR beta chain was obtained from a study of shared clonotypes between healthy human individuals. Naive CD8 cells lacked CD45RO, underwent positive selection for CCR7 and left out terminally differentiated effector memory CD45RA+ cells. Those who donated were healthy HIV-negative adults, with no recent acute infections or vaccinations reported. Produced via immunoSEQ multiplex PCR; TCRdb's table is partial and in-frame only. This table holds about 550,000 clones, 95% found once. The CDR3 length is 15 residues. With 4 bases clipped from V and 8 bases from J, the junction kept 12 bases outside the gene matches. From germline, CDR1 is SGHRS and CDR2 YFSETQ.

This receptor was identified in a woman between 25 and 40 years old in good health. Sequencing was carried out using naive CD8+ T cells sorted from blood. The chain joins TRBV5-1 to TRBJ1-2, with TRBD1 matching over 9 bases. CDR3 sequence (DNA): TGCGCCAGCAGCCTCACACAGGGGGCGTCTGGCGGCTACACCTTC. Translated, it gives CASSLTQGASGGYTF. Variable domain in full (rest from reference TRBV5-1 and TRBJ1-2): KAGVTQTPRYLIKTRGQQVTLSCSPISGHRSVSWYQQTPGQGLQFLFEYFSETQRNKGNFPGRFSGRQFSNSRSEMNVSTLELGDSALYLCASSLTQGASGGYTFGSGTRLTVV.